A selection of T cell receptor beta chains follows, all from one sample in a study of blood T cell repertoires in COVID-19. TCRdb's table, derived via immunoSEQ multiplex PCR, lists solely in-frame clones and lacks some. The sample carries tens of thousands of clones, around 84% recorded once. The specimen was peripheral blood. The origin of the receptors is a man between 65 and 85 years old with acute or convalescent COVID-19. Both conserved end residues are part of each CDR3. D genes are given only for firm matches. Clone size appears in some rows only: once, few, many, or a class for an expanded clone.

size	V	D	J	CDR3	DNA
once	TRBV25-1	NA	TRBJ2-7	CASSAVDGVTYEQYF	TGTGCCAGCAGTGCCGTGGACGGGGTAACCTACGAGCAGTACTTC
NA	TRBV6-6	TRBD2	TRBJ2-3	CASSYFGGADTQYF	TGTGCCAGCAGTTACTTCGGGGGGGCAGATACGCAGTATTTT
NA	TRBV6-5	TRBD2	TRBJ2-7	CASSSRTSGEYEQYF	TGTGCCAGCAGTTCTCGGACTAGCGGGGAATACGAGCAGTACTTC
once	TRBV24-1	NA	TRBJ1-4	CATSDSRSIGTNEKLFF	TGTGCCACCAGTGACTCGCGGAGTATAGGAACTAATGAAAAACTGTTTTTT
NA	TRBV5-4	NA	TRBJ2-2	CASSGRGPTDTGELFF	TGTGCCAGCAGCGGAAGGGGCCCGACCGACACCGGGGAGCTGTTTTTT
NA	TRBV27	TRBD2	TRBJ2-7	CASSLTFAGGSYEQYF	TGTGCCAGCAGTTTAACTTTTGCGGGAGGCTCCTACGAGCAGTACTTC
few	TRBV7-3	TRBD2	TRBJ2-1	CASSLSPSGTYNEQFF	TGTGCCAGCAGCTTAAGTCCTAGCGGGACCTACAATGAGCAGTTCTTC
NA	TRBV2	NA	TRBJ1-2	CASSSTGPGYTF	TGTGCCAGCAGTTCTACAGGGCCCGGCTACACCTTC
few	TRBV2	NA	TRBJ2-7	CASSEQAYEQYF	TGTGCCAGCAGTGAACAGGCCTACGAGCAGTACTTC
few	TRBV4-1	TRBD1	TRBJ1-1	CASSQKTGDGTEAFF	TGCGCCAGCAGCCAAAAGACAGGGGATGGAACTGAAGCTTTCTTT
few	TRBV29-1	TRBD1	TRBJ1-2	CSVVPGTGRGVYGYTF	TGCAGCGTTGTTCCCGGGACAGGGCGTGGTGTCTATGGCTACACCTTC
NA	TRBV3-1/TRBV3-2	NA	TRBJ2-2	CASRPPGHTNTGELFF	TGTGCCAGCAGACCACCGGGACACACGAACACCGGGGAGCTGTTTTTT
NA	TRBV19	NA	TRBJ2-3	CASSRTERDTQYF	TGTGCCAGTAGTCGGACAGAGAGAGATACGCAGTATTTT
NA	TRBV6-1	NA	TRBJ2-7	CASSERPHEQYF	TGTGCCAGCAGTGAGAGGCCCCACGAGCAGTACTTC
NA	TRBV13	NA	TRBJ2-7	CASSFFNSYEQYF	TGTGCCAGCAGCTTTTTTAACAGCTACGAGCAGTACTTC
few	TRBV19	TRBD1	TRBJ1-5	CASSGTGQRPQHF	TGTGCCAGTAGTGGGACAGGGCAAAGGCCCCAGCATTTT
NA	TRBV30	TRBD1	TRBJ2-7	CAWSMGTGIHEQYF	TGTGCCTGGAGTATGGGGACAGGGATCCACGAGCAGTACTTC
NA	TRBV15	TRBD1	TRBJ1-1	CATITSGTGGAFF	TGTGCCACCATCACCAGCGGGACAGGTGGTGCTTTCTTT
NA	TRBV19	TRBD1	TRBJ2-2	CASSDDRATGELFF	TGTGCCAGTAGTGATGACAGGGCCACCGGGGAGCTGTTTTTT
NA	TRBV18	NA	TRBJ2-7	CASSPQGPYEQYF	TGTGCCAGCTCACCCCAGGGGCCCTACGAGCAGTACTTC
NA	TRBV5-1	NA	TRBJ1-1	CASSRETGVNTEAFF	TGCGCCAGCAGCCGAGAGACAGGAGTAAACACTGAAGCTTTCTTT
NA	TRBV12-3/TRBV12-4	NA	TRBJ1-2	CASSLGAPYGYTF	TGTGCCAGCAGTTTAGGGGCTCCCTATGGCTACACCTTC
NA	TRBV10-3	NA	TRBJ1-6	CAISKEQGSSYNSPLHF	TGTGCCATCAGTAAAGAACAGGGAAGCTCCTATAATTCACCCCTCCACTTT